This T cell receptor (beta chain) was profiled in a study of regulatory T cells in long-lasting Graves disease. Broader study findings: Study was limited to peripheral blood, excluding thyroid tissue. Patients with persistent disease showed a bias toward TRBV28, TRBJ1-2 and TRBJ2-5.

V lost 2 bases and J lost 11; bases outside the gene matches: 6. CDR3 length equals 13 residues. Germline CDR1 is SGHRS and CDR2 is YFSETQ. Of note for this clonotype: Its antigen is as yet unknown.

CDR3-region Arm-PCR and iRepertoire HTBI primers produced the TCR beta libraries. TCRdb processed the multiplex PCR reads anew with MiXCR; each CDR3 protein has one entry. The table includes hundreds of thousands of distinct CDR3 sequences, about 17% detected once. Regarding time point: newly diagnosed GD, antithyroid drugs for less than 3 months. PBMCs provided the RNA from which the TCR library was made. These data were also filed under a second study, of T cells in Graves' hyperthyroidism and ophthalmopathy. From that report: Diagnosis of hyperthyroidism was new in patients aged 18 to 65, and its duration was under 2 months. Clinical symptoms, serum thyroxine and TRAb, thyroid ultrasound and orbital computed tomography were used for the diagnoses.

This clonotype originated in a woman in her twenties or thirties with Graves disease. The source material was peripheral blood mononuclear cells (PBMCs), sampled at new diagnosis, from a patient treated with antithyroid drugs. The rearrangement links TRBV5-1 to TRBJ1-5, with 8 bases fitting TRBD1. CDR3 DNA sequence: TGCGCCAGCAGCTTAGGGACAGGCAGGTCCCAGCATTTT. Its protein product is CASSLGTGRSQHF.